These 3 T cell receptor beta chains share one sample of origin, sequenced in a study of beta chain features in type 1 diabetes. Investigators reverse transcribed all isolated RNA, so they sequenced expressed TCRB transcripts. Sequenced by immunoSEQ multiplex PCR; TCRdb stores in-frame clones only, minus some. The table lists 500,000 to 700,000 clones, 15% to 18% of them singletons, with approximately 0.099% in the top ten. What was sequenced was naive CD4+ T cells from blood. The receptors stem from a man aged 18-30 years in good health.

The V gene is TRBV6-1, the J gene TRBJ1-4; D is unresolved. This CDR3 region has 13 residues. Germline-derived CDR1 and CDR2 are MNHNS and SASEGT. V lost 0 bases and J lost 8, with 7 bases in between. The CDR3 loop reads CASSEAWGEKLFF. The CDR3 nucleotides are TGTGCCAGCAGTGAAGCCTGGGGAGAAAAACTGTTTTTT.

The chain employs TRBV11-2 and TRBJ2-1; the D gene is possibly TRBD1 (6 bases). Germline CDR1 and CDR2: SGHAT and FQNNGV. Trimming cost V 5 bases and J 5 bases, with 10 bases left between them. The CDR3 loop spans 13 amino acids. The DNA of the CDR3 is TGTGCCAGCAGCATGGGACAAAACAATGAGCAGTTCTTC. Protein product: CASSMGQNNEQFF.

This clone was seen a handful of times. The chain recombines TRBV5-1 with TRBJ2-1; 7 bases line up with TRBD2. Germline V gives CDR1 SGHRS, CDR2 YFSETQ. CDR3 size: 15 residues. The ends lost 4 bases at V and 5 bases at J; junction bases unmatched: 9. The CDR3, as DNA: TGCGCCAGCAGCCCGGGAGGTAGCGGAAACAATGAGCAGTTCTTC. Protein product: CASSPGGSGNNEQFF.